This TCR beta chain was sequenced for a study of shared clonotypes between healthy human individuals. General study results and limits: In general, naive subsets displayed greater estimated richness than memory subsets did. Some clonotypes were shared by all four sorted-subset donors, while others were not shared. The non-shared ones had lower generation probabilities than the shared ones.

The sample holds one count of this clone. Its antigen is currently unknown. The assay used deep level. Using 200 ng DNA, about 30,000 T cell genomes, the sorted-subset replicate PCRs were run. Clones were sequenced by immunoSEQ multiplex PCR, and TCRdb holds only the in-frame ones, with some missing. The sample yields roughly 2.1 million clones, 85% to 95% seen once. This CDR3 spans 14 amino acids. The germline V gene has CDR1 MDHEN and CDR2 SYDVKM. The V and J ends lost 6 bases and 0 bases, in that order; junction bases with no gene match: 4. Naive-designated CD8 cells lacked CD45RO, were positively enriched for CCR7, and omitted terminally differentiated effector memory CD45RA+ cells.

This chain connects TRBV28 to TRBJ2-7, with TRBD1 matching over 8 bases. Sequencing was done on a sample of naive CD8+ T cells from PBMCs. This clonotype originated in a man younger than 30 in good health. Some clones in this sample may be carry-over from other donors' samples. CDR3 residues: CASRNRGSSYEQYF. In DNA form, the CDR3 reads TGTGCCAGCAGGAACAGGGGGAGCTCCTACGAGCAGTACTTC.